These T cell receptor beta chains were read from a single sample in a study of CD8+ T cells in alopecia areata. Repertoires were generated with immunoSEQ multiplex PCR, while TCRdb's copy carries only in-frame clones and drops some. The sample lists 100,000 to 120,000 clones; approximately 59% were seen once. The sample comprised CD8+ T cells sorted from blood. The receptor set was obtained from a human donor in good health. The CDR3 runs from the conserved cysteine through the conserved F or W. D genes are given only for firm matches. For some rows the clone size is stated as once, few or many, or as a class when expanded; others skip it.

d_call: -
v_call: TRBV23-1
clone_size: -
j_call: TRBJ2-5
cdr3_aa: CASSHSVQGLWETQYF
cdr3_nt: TGCGCCAGCAGTCACTCCGTGCAGGGTCTATGGGAGACCCAGTACTTC

d_call: -
v_call: TRBV2
clone_size: -
j_call: TRBJ2-7
cdr3_aa: CASSDHYNYEQYF
cdr3_nt: TGTGCCAGCAGTGACCACTATAACTACGAGCAGTACTTC

d_call: -
v_call: TRBV29-1
clone_size: -
j_call: TRBJ1-2
cdr3_aa: CSGNRRGGTLGGYTF
cdr3_nt: TGCAGCGGGAATCGTAGGGGAGGGACACTGGGAGGCTACACCTTC

d_call: -
v_call: TRBV30
clone_size: -
j_call: TRBJ1-2
cdr3_aa: CAWSHGASYGYTF
cdr3_nt: TGTGCCTGGAGCCACGGGGCCTCCTATGGCTACACCTTC

d_call: -
v_call: TRBV2
clone_size: few
j_call: TRBJ2-4
cdr3_aa: CASSDRGRDIQYF
cdr3_nt: TGTGCCAGCAGTGATCGGGGCAGGGACATTCAGTACTTC

d_call: TRBD1
v_call: TRBV30
clone_size: -
j_call: TRBJ1-1
cdr3_aa: CAWRAGGNTEAFF
cdr3_nt: TGTGCCTGGAGGGCAGGGGGCAACACTGAAGCTTTCTTT

d_call: -
v_call: TRBV13
clone_size: -
j_call: TRBJ2-7
cdr3_aa: CASQTEGTEQYF
cdr3_nt: TGTGCCAGCCAAACCGAGGGGACCGAGCAGTACTTC

d_call: -
v_call: TRBV6-4
clone_size: -
j_call: TRBJ2-1
cdr3_aa: CASSDSRTEGNKQFF
cdr3_nt: TGTGCCAGCAGTGACTCTCGGACAGAGGGTAATAAGCAGTTCTTC

d_call: -
v_call: TRBV4-1
clone_size: -
j_call: TRBJ2-7
cdr3_aa: CASSQGVDSSYEQYF
cdr3_nt: TGCGCCAGCAGCCAAGGTGTGGATAGCTCCTACGAGCAGTACTTC

d_call: -
v_call: TRBV30
clone_size: -
j_call: TRBJ2-2
cdr3_aa: CAWSADGRDTGELFF
cdr3_nt: TGTGCCTGGAGTGCCGATGGACGGGACACCGGGGAGCTGTTTTTT

d_call: -
v_call: TRBV5-6
clone_size: -
j_call: TRBJ2-5
cdr3_aa: CASSLDGGTPQETQYF
cdr3_nt: TGTGCCAGCAGCTTGGATGGCGGGACTCCACAAGAGACCCAGTACTTC

d_call: TRBD2
v_call: TRBV29-1
clone_size: -
j_call: TRBJ2-7
cdr3_aa: CSAGTSHFSYEQYF
cdr3_nt: TGCAGCGCCGGGACTAGCCACTTCTCCTACGAGCAGTACTTC

d_call: -
v_call: TRBV2
clone_size: -
j_call: TRBJ1-2
cdr3_aa: CASSDIRGSNYGYTF
cdr3_nt: TGTGCCAGCAGTGATATCCGGGGGTCTAACTATGGCTACACCTTC

d_call: -
v_call: TRBV13
clone_size: -
j_call: TRBJ2-1
cdr3_aa: CASSHADVSNEQFF
cdr3_nt: TGTGCCAGCAGCCATGCGGACGTCAGCAATGAGCAGTTCTTC

d_call: TRBD1
v_call: TRBV5-1
clone_size: -
j_call: TRBJ1-1
cdr3_aa: CASSLRTGREAFF
cdr3_nt: TGCGCCAGCAGCTTACGGACAGGGCGTGAAGCTTTCTTT

d_call: TRBD1
v_call: TRBV29-1
clone_size: -
j_call: TRBJ1-2
cdr3_aa: CSVEGTDYGYTF
cdr3_nt: TGCAGCGTAGAAGGGACAGACTATGGCTACACCTTC

d_call: TRBD2
v_call: TRBV5-6
clone_size: -
j_call: TRBJ2-5
cdr3_aa: CASSFQTSGGQETQYF
cdr3_nt: TGTGCCAGCAGCTTCCAGACTAGCGGGGGACAAGAGACCCAGTACTTC

d_call: -
v_call: TRBV2
clone_size: -
j_call: TRBJ2-7
cdr3_aa: CASQGLTEQYF
cdr3_nt: TGTGCCAGCCAAGGATTAACCGAGCAGTACTTC

d_call: -
v_call: TRBV7-8
clone_size: -
j_call: TRBJ2-7
cdr3_aa: CASSLDRGYEQYF
cdr3_nt: TGTGCCAGCAGCTTAGACCGGGGCTACGAGCAGTACTTC

d_call: TRBD2
v_call: TRBV4-1
clone_size: -
j_call: TRBJ2-3
cdr3_aa: CASSQSPAGTSTDTQYF
cdr3_nt: TGCGCCAGCAGCCAGTCCCCAGCGGGGACTAGCACAGATACGCAGTATTTT

d_call: -
v_call: TRBV13
clone_size: -
j_call: TRBJ2-7
cdr3_aa: CASSRRGYEQYF
cdr3_nt: TGTGCCAGCAGCCGACGGGGGTACGAGCAGTACTTC

d_call: -
v_call: TRBV4-1
clone_size: -
j_call: TRBJ1-2
cdr3_aa: CASSQLWAREGYTF
cdr3_nt: TGCGCCAGCAGCCAACTTTGGGCGAGGGAGGGCTACACCTTC

d_call: -
v_call: TRBV21-1
clone_size: -
j_call: TRBJ2-7
cdr3_aa: CASSKDPRGKNEQYF
cdr3_nt: TGTGCCAGCAGCAAAGATCCCAGGGGAAAGAACGAGCAGTACTTC

d_call: -
v_call: TRBV2
clone_size: -
j_call: TRBJ2-3
cdr3_aa: CASSEFGGNTDTQYF
cdr3_nt: TGTGCCAGCAGTGAGTTTGGGGGGAACACAGATACGCAGTATTTT

d_call: -
v_call: TRBV4-2
clone_size: -
j_call: TRBJ2-7
cdr3_aa: CASSQGGYEQYF
cdr3_nt: TGTGCCAGCAGCCAAGGGGGATACGAGCAGTACTTC

d_call: TRBD1
v_call: TRBV2
clone_size: -
j_call: TRBJ1-5
cdr3_aa: CASNWGTGGTRNQPQHF
cdr3_nt: TGTGCCAGCAATTGGGGGACAGGGGGAACGAGGAATCAGCCCCAGCATTTT

d_call: -
v_call: TRBV7-9
clone_size: -
j_call: TRBJ1-6
cdr3_aa: CASTRQWNSPLHF
cdr3_nt: TGTGCCAGCACCCGACAGTGGAATTCACCCCTCCACTTT

d_call: TRBD1
v_call: TRBV29-1
clone_size: once
j_call: TRBJ1-2
cdr3_aa: CSVEEGGTVYYGYTF
cdr3_nt: TGCAGCGTTGAAGAAGGGGGGACAGTCTACTATGGCTACACCTTC

d_call: -
v_call: TRBV4-3
clone_size: -
j_call: TRBJ2-7
cdr3_aa: CASSLNAGLAYEQYF
cdr3_nt: TGCGCCAGCAGCCTCAACGCAGGGCTGGCCTACGAGCAGTACTTC

d_call: -
v_call: TRBV5-1
clone_size: -
j_call: TRBJ2-7
cdr3_aa: CASSLGLVAYEQYF
cdr3_nt: TGCGCCAGCAGCTTGGGACTAGTCGCCTACGAGCAGTACTTC

d_call: TRBD1
v_call: TRBV9
clone_size: -
j_call: TRBJ2-2
cdr3_aa: CASSVGLTGAANTGELFF
cdr3_nt: TGTGCCAGCAGCGTAGGGCTAACAGGGGCCGCGAACACCGGGGAGCTGTTTTTT

d_call: -
v_call: TRBV13
clone_size: -
j_call: TRBJ1-1
cdr3_aa: CASSLGHPNTEAFF
cdr3_nt: TGTGCCAGCAGCTTGGGGCACCCGAACACTGAAGCTTTCTTT

d_call: -
v_call: TRBV15
clone_size: -
j_call: TRBJ1-4
cdr3_aa: CATSEQGNEKLFF
cdr3_nt: TGTGCCACCAGCGAGCAGGGTAATGAAAAACTGTTTTTT

d_call: -
v_call: TRBV4-1
clone_size: -
j_call: TRBJ1-5
cdr3_aa: CASSKRPDSNQPQHF
cdr3_nt: TGCGCCAGCAGCAAGCGGCCAGATAGCAATCAGCCCCAGCATTTT

d_call: TRBD2
v_call: TRBV19
clone_size: -
j_call: TRBJ2-1
cdr3_aa: CASDQRGGLRNEQFF
cdr3_nt: TGTGCCAGTGATCAGCGGGGGGGGTTACGGAATGAGCAGTTCTTC

d_call: -
v_call: TRBV7-9
clone_size: -
j_call: TRBJ2-7
cdr3_aa: CASSFSGTRDEQYF
cdr3_nt: TGTGCCAGCAGCTTCTCAGGGACTCGGGATGAGCAGTACTTC

d_call: -
v_call: TRBV7-9
clone_size: -
j_call: TRBJ1-5
cdr3_aa: CASSLSQGQPQHF
cdr3_nt: TGTGCCAGCAGCTTAAGTCAGGGGCAGCCCCAGCATTTT

d_call: TRBD2
v_call: TRBV2
clone_size: -
j_call: TRBJ2-5
cdr3_aa: CASSIPRGGWQETQYF
cdr3_nt: TGTGCCAGCAGTATCCCCCGGGGAGGGTGGCAAGAGACCCAGTACTTC

d_call: -
v_call: TRBV5-4
clone_size: few
j_call: TRBJ2-6
cdr3_aa: CASSLAGSFSGANVLTF
cdr3_nt: TGTGCCAGCAGCTTGGCAGGGAGTTTCTCTGGGGCCAACGTCCTGACTTTC

d_call: -
v_call: TRBV4-3
clone_size: -
j_call: TRBJ1-1
cdr3_aa: CASSQGEGWFTEAFF
cdr3_nt: TGCGCCAGCAGCCAGGGCGAAGGGTGGTTCACTGAAGCTTTCTTT

d_call: TRBD2
v_call: TRBV20-1
clone_size: -
j_call: TRBJ2-3
cdr3_aa: CSSGGWNTQYF
cdr3_nt: TGCAGCAGCGGGGGGTGGAATACGCAGTATTTT

d_call: -
v_call: TRBV29-1
clone_size: -
j_call: TRBJ2-1
cdr3_aa: CSVQFPSYNEQFF
cdr3_nt: TGCAGCGTTCAGTTTCCCTCCTACAATGAGCAGTTCTTC

d_call: -
v_call: TRBV15
clone_size: -
j_call: TRBJ2-5
cdr3_aa: CATSVRVGETQYF
cdr3_nt: TGTGCCACCAGCGTCCGGGTGGGAGAGACCCAGTACTTC

d_call: TRBD1
v_call: TRBV5-1
clone_size: few
j_call: TRBJ1-2
cdr3_aa: CASSRTGVSRNYGYTF
cdr3_nt: TGCGCCAGCAGCAGGACAGGGGTTTCGAGGAACTATGGCTACACCTTC

d_call: -
v_call: TRBV18
clone_size: -
j_call: TRBJ1-5
cdr3_aa: CASSPRAVLNQPQHF
cdr3_nt: TGTGCCAGCTCACCAAGGGCCGTCCTCAATCAGCCCCAGCATTTT

d_call: -
v_call: TRBV29-1
clone_size: -
j_call: TRBJ1-2
cdr3_aa: CSGKANYGYTF
cdr3_nt: TGCAGCGGGAAAGCCAACTATGGCTACACCTTC

d_call: -
v_call: TRBV23-1
clone_size: -
j_call: TRBJ1-5
cdr3_aa: CASSHIPQHF
cdr3_nt: TGCGCCAGCAGTCATATCCCCCAGCATTTT

d_call: TRBD2
v_call: TRBV13
clone_size: few
j_call: TRBJ2-7
cdr3_aa: CASSPGTSGYYEQYF
cdr3_nt: TGTGCCAGCAGCCCAGGGACTAGCGGTTACTACGAGCAGTACTTC

d_call: -
v_call: TRBV14
clone_size: -
j_call: TRBJ1-2
cdr3_aa: CASSQEGGYGYTF
cdr3_nt: TGTGCCAGCAGCCAAGAGGGTGGCTATGGCTACACCTTC

d_call: -
v_call: TRBV2
clone_size: -
j_call: TRBJ1-4
cdr3_aa: CASEDEKLFF
cdr3_nt: TGTGCCAGCGAAGATGAAAAACTGTTTTTT

d_call: -
v_call: TRBV5-1
clone_size: few
j_call: TRBJ1-2
cdr3_aa: CASSPAGRGYGYTF
cdr3_nt: TGCGCCAGCAGCCCGGCTGGACGGGGGTATGGCTACACCTTC

d_call: -
v_call: TRBV13
clone_size: -
j_call: TRBJ2-7
cdr3_aa: CASSPGVARREQYF
cdr3_nt: TGTGCCAGCAGCCCCGGGGTAGCCCGTCGCGAGCAGTACTTC

d_call: -
v_call: TRBV28
clone_size: -
j_call: TRBJ2-5
cdr3_aa: CASTSRNIQETQYF
cdr3_nt: TGTGCCAGCACCTCACGGAACATACAAGAGACCCAGTACTTC

d_call: -
v_call: TRBV4-2
clone_size: -
j_call: TRBJ2-1
cdr3_aa: CASSQKGEGGADEQFF
cdr3_nt: TGTGCCAGCAGCCAGAAAGGAGAGGGGGGGGCCGATGAGCAGTTCTTC

d_call: -
v_call: TRBV11-2
clone_size: -
j_call: TRBJ2-7
cdr3_aa: CASSSITYEQYF
cdr3_nt: TGTGCCAGCAGCTCCATCACCTACGAGCAGTACTTC

d_call: -
v_call: TRBV11-2
clone_size: -
j_call: TRBJ1-5
cdr3_aa: CASSLGTMSNQPQHF
cdr3_nt: TGTGCCAGCAGCTTAGGTACGATGAGCAATCAGCCCCAGCATTTT

d_call: -
v_call: TRBV7-6
clone_size: -
j_call: TRBJ1-4
cdr3_aa: CASSPRTQMGEKLFF
cdr3_nt: TGTGCCAGCAGCCCACGGACTCAAATGGGGGAAAAACTGTTTTTT

d_call: -
v_call: TRBV7-6
clone_size: -
j_call: TRBJ1-3
cdr3_aa: CASSLAVRGWGDTIYF
cdr3_nt: TGTGCCAGCAGCTTAGCGGTCCGGGGTTGGGGTGACACCATATATTTT

d_call: TRBD2
v_call: TRBV4-1
clone_size: -
j_call: TRBJ2-1
cdr3_aa: CASSQEVAGTPSYNEQFF
cdr3_nt: TGCGCCAGCAGCCAAGAGGTAGCGGGGACCCCCTCCTACAATGAGCAGTTCTTC